This TCR beta chain was identified in a study of blood T cell repertoires in COVID-19. The wider study: Sites in the United States, Italy and Spain provided acute and convalescent COVID-19 samples. T cells, B-cell-depleted T cells, or PBMCs supplied cDNA or gDNA.

Germline assignment: CDR1 LGHDT and CDR2 YNNKEL (reference sequence). V shed 0 bases and J 1 base; nucleotides not matched to a gene: 6. The CDR3 is 18 residues long. TCRdb's copy holds only in-frame clones and misses some; the assay was immunoSEQ multiplex PCR. The sample lists around 150,000 clones, approximately 91% seen once, with roughly 2.3% in the top ten. This clonotype was sampled from a man younger than 30 with acute or convalescent COVID-19. This chain joins TRBV3-1 (or the pseudogene TRBV3-2) and TRBJ2-3, with 11 bases aligning to TRBD2. Sequences were obtained from peripheral blood. CDR3 nucleotide sequence: TGTGCCAGCAGCCAAGATGTTCTAGCGGGAGGACGCACAGATACGCAGTATTTT. It is translated as CASSQDVLAGGRTDTQYF.